These 30 T cell receptor beta chains were all obtained from the same sample, sequenced in a study of cytomegalovirus exposure and HLA in healthy donors. Vbeta (60) and Jbeta (13) primers were used in the PCR. Libraries were prepared by immunoSEQ multiplex PCR; TCRdb keeps only in-frame clonotypes and omits some of them. Altogether approximately 100,000 clones are present, around three quarters being singletons, with the ten largest covering about 0.8%. What was sequenced was PBMCs. Receptors originate from a boy younger than 18 in good health and CMV-seronegative.

This chain links TRBV30 with TRBJ1-6; D gene uncertain. There are 13 residues in the CDR3. V lost 5 bases to trimming and J lost 4 bases, with 9 bases between them. Germline CDR1 GTSNPN, CDR2 SVGIG (reference sequence). The CDR3 here is CAWGETYNSPLHF. CDR3 in DNA: TGTGCCTGGGGCGAGACTTATAATTCACCCCTCCACTTT.

The chain joins TRBV30 to TRBJ1-5; 7 bases agree with TRBD1. V gave up 2 bases and J gave up 2 bases; unmatched junction bases: 6. The V gene's germline CDR1 is GTSNPN and CDR2 SVGIG (reference sequence). The CDR3 runs to 15 residues. Written as DNA, the CDR3 is TGTGCCTGGAGTCCCAGGGGGACGGGCAATCAGCCCCAGCATTTT. This codes for CAWSPRGTGNQPQHF.

The chain employs TRBV28 and TRBJ2-2; the match to TRBD2 covers 8 bases. Germline assignment: CDR1 MDHEN and CDR2 SYDVKM. This CDR3 has 18 amino acids. The J segment lost 1 base and the V segment lost 3 bases, leaving 10 bases of the junction unmatched. The CDR3: CASSFPPRLAGNTGELFF. The CDR3 DNA sequence: TGTGCCAGCAGTTTTCCCCCTCGGCTAGCGGGGAACACCGGGGAGCTGTTTTTT.

V is TRBV9 and J is TRBJ2-7, with 9 bases that match TRBD2. This CDR3 spans 15 amino acids. The J segment lost 7 bases and the V segment lost 1 base, leaving 9 bases of the junction unmatched. Germline-derived CDR1 and CDR2 are SGDLS and YYNGEE. The CDR3 loop is CASSVTQRGEGEQYF. The CDR3 nucleotides are TGTGCCAGCAGCGTAACCCAGCGGGGGGAAGGGGAGCAGTACTTC. Drawing the rest from reference TRBV9 and TRBJ2-7, the complete variable domain is DSGVTQTPKHLITATGQRVTLRCSPRSGDLSVYWYQQSLDQGLQFLIQYYNGEERAKGNILERFSAQQFPDLHSELNLSSLELGDSALYFCASSVTQRGEGEQYFGPGTRLTVT.

This clone was recorded only once. The chain carries TRBV5-6 and TRBJ1-1; D is unresolved. Germline V gene lookup returns CDR1 SGHDT and CDR2 YYEEEE. This CDR3 is built from 14 residues. The V end lost 0 bases, the J end lost 0 bases, and 6 bases lay between the germline ends. The CDR3 nucleotides are TGTGCCAGCAGCTTGGAGGCGGTGAACACTGAAGCTTTCTTT. It is translated as CASSLEAVNTEAFF.

The chain uses TRBV5-1 and TRBJ2-3, with 8 bases that match TRBD2. The V gene end was trimmed by 2 bases and the J gene end by 2 bases; junction bases not matched to a gene: 7. The CDR3 has 16 amino acids. Germline V lookup: CDR1 SGHRS, CDR2 YFSETQ. The CDR3 loop reads CASSFALAVFTDTQYF. The CDR3 DNA is TGCGCCAGCAGCTTCGCACTAGCGGTTTTCACAGATACGCAGTATTTT.

The rearrangement uses TRBV2 and TRBJ1-5, with D possibly matching TRBD1 (6 bases). Germline CDR1 reads SNHLY; CDR2 reads FYNNEI. V lost 6 bases to trimming and J lost 7 bases, with 7 bases between them. This CDR3 spans 11 amino acids. CDR3 in amino acids: CASSRGQPQHF. Here the CDR3 DNA reads TGTGCCAGCAGCAGGGGCCAGCCCCAGCATTTT.

The chain is built from TRBV30 and TRBJ1-6; D is uncertain. Deletions cut 7 bases from V and 5 bases from J, with 9 bases between. The germline V gene has CDR1 GTSNPN and CDR2 SVGIG (reference sequence). The CDR3 sequence is 12 residues long. The CDR3 here is CALGRDNSPLHF. In DNA, the CDR3 is TGTGCCTTAGGGCGGGATAATTCACCCCTCCACTTT. The variable domain in full, with the rest retrieved from reference TRBV30 and TRBJ1-6, is SQTIHQWPATLVQPVGSPLSLECTVEGTSNPNLYWYRQAAGRGLQLLFYSVGIGQISSEVPQNLSASRPQDRQFILSSKKLLLSDSGFYLCALGRDNSPLHFGNGTRLTVT.

The chain links TRBV15 to TRBJ1-5; TRBD1 matches at 7 bases. Trimming took 1 base from V and 8 from J; bases not matched to a gene: 5. The CDR3 totals 14 residues. The germline CDR1 and CDR2 sequences are LNHNV and YYDKDF (reference sequence). The CDR3 nucleotides are TGTGCCACCAGCAGAGGTCTTCAGGGGGAGCCCCAGCATTTT. Residues: CATSRGLQGEPQHF.

This clone was counted between two and nine times. The chain carries TRBV4-1 and TRBJ2-7, with a possible D match to TRBD1 (6 bases). V lost 4 bases and J lost 0, with 13 bases in between. Germline V CDR1 and CDR2: MGHRA, YSYEKL. The CDR3 is 15 amino acids. The CDR3 DNA is TGCGCCAGCAGCCCAGGGGAATTTAACTCCTACGAGCAGTACTTC. Its protein product is CASSPGEFNSYEQYF.

The chain carries TRBV12-5 and TRBJ2-7; TRBD1 might be the D (5 bases). CDR1 is LGHNT and CDR2 is FRNRAP in the germline V gene. The CDR3 is 14 amino acids. The V end was cut by 3 bases, the J end by 2 bases, with 11 bases between. This CDR3 reads CASGFPDRTYEQYF. DNA for the CDR3: TGTGCTAGTGGTTTCCCAGACAGAACCTACGAGCAGTACTTC.

This chain joins TRBV29-1 and TRBJ2-2, with TRBD1 identical over 8 bases. CDR1 is SQVTM, CDR2 ANQGSEA, per germline. With 4 bases clipped from V and 6 bases from J, the junction kept 4 bases outside the gene matches. This CDR3 comprises 13 residues. CDR3 coding DNA: TGCAGCGTTGCACAGGGGGGAGCCGGGGAGCTGTTTTTT. Translation gives CSVAQGGAGELFF.

This clone appeared once. The V call is TRBV6-5, the J call TRBJ1-6; D unclear. From germline, CDR1 is MNHEY and CDR2 SVGAGI. This CDR3 spans 15 amino acids. V lost 0 bases, J lost 10 bases, and 13 bases lay in between. The CDR3 region is CASSYSRGAGSPLHF. The CDR3, as DNA: TGTGCCAGCAGTTACTCGAGAGGAGCGGGGTCACCCCTCCACTTT.

This chain joins TRBV6-5 and TRBJ2-3, with D tentatively TRBD1 (6 bases). V was shortened by 0 bases and J by 0 bases, with 10 bases between the two germline ends. The CDR3 covers 16 residues. Per the germline V gene, CDR1 is MNHEY and CDR2 is SVGAGI. DNA of the CDR3: TGTGCCAGCAGTTACTCCACAGGGTCCAGCACAGATACGCAGTATTTT. Its protein is CASSYSTGSSTDTQYF.

As DNA, the CDR3 is TGTGCCAGCAGCCAGGGACAGGTAGTTTACAATGAGCAGTTCTTC. It encodes CASSQGQVVYNEQFF. J is TRBJ2-1 and V is TRBV27, with 8 bases that match TRBD1. V dropped 6 bases and J dropped 4; count of bases not matched to a gene: 8. The length of the CDR3 is 15 residues. The germline CDR1 and CDR2 sequences are MNHEY and SMNVEV (reference sequence).

This clone was seen a handful of times. The CDR3 DNA follows: TGTGCCATCAGTGGGGGGGAGGGCGGAGGAGACACTGAAGCTTTCTTT. Its protein is CAISGGEGGGDTEAFF. The rearrangement uses TRBV10-3 and TRBJ1-1; tentative D call: TRBD1 (5 bases). Germline CDR1 and CDR2: ENHRY and SYGVKD. V dropped 4 bases and J dropped 3 bases, with 18 bases sitting between them. This CDR3 is 16 amino acids long.

CDR3 sequence (DNA): TGTGCCAGCAGCTTAGCAACAGGGAAGGTGGACATTCAGTACTTC. This gives the protein CASSLATGKVDIQYF. The chain carries TRBV7-2 and TRBJ2-4, with D possibly matching TRBD1 (6 bases). Germline loops: CDR1 SGHTA, CDR2 FQGNSA. The CDR3 has 15 amino acids. The V and J ends lost 0 bases and 8 bases respectively, with 14 bases between them.

The J gene is TRBJ2-5, the V gene TRBV29-1, with 10 positions matching TRBD2. The CDR3 covers 13 residues. Germline CDR1 is SQVTM and CDR2 is ANQGSEA. The junction had 2 bases not matched to a gene; V was cut back by 7 bases and J by 0 bases. Here the CDR3 DNA reads TGCAGCGCTAGCGGGGGAAACCAAGAGACCCAGTACTTC. The encoded protein is CSASGGNQETQYF.

This chain connects TRBV18 to TRBJ1-1; 7 nucleotides align to TRBD1. The CDR3 spans 15 residues. Per the germline V gene, CDR1 is KGHSH and CDR2 is LQKENI. With 4 bases clipped from V and 3 bases from J, the junction kept 8 bases outside the gene matches. The CDR3 DNA reads TGTGCCAGCTCACGATCGACAGGGCTTGACACTGAAGCTTTCTTT. The encoded protein is CASSRSTGLDTEAFF.

This clone was seen once. The chain recombines TRBV5-4 with TRBJ2-5; D is uncertain. CDR1 is SGHNT, CDR2 YYREEE, per germline (reference sequence). V shed 3 bases and J shed 1 base, with 16 bases lying between them. The length of the CDR3 is 16 residues. CDR3 in amino acids: CASSSAIALGQETQYF. The CDR3 DNA reads as TGTGCCAGCAGCTCTGCTATAGCTTTGGGCCAAGAGACCCAGTACTTC.

The chain recombines TRBV30 with TRBJ1-2; D gene unclear. The germline V gene has CDR1 GTSNPN and CDR2 SVGIG (reference sequence). Trimming removed 1 base from V and 7 bases from J, with 10 bases in between. The CDR3 is 12 amino acids. CDR3 region: CAWSAQVTGYTF. The CDR3 nucleotides read TGTGCCTGGAGTGCCCAGGTTACTGGCTACACCTTC.

This clone showed up just a few times. The chain uses TRBV5-5 and TRBJ1-1; TRBD1 matches 9 bases. Germline CDR1 is SGHKS and CDR2 is YYEKEE (reference sequence). The CDR3 extends over 14 amino acids. V gave up 4 bases and J gave up 4 bases; unmatched junction bases: 5. CDR3 protein: CASSTWTGATEAFF. The CDR3 coding sequence is TGTGCCAGCAGCACATGGACAGGGGCCACTGAAGCTTTCTTT.

J is TRBJ2-3 and V is TRBV5-1, with D perhaps TRBD2 (6 bases). The CDR3 is made up of 17 amino acids. CDR1 and CDR2 from the germline V gene are SGHRS and YFSETQ. Trimming took 4 bases from V and 1 from J, leaving 19 bases between them. CDR3 nucleotide sequence: TGCGCCAGCAGCCCGACGTGGATGGGGGGTGGCACAGATACGCAGTATTTT. This codes for CASSPTWMGGGTDTQYF.

The V and J genes are TRBV5-5 and TRBJ2-5; D unclear. With 1 base removed from V and 5 bases from J, the gap between germline ends came to 9 bases. The germline V gene has CDR1 SGHKS and CDR2 YYEKEE (reference sequence). There are 13 residues in the CDR3. The CDR3 sequence: CASSLLAVETQYF. The DNA for the CDR3 is TGTGCCAGCAGCTTGTTGGCGGTTGAGACCCAGTACTTC.

The table lists this clone with a count of one. This chain connects TRBV19 to TRBJ1-1; D is unclear. Trimming cost V 3 bases and J 6 bases, with 14 bases left between them. The germline V gene has CDR1 LNHDA and CDR2 SQIVND (reference sequence). The CDR3 runs 14 residues. This CDR3 is CASSILTAAPEAFF. The DNA of the CDR3 is TGTGCCAGTAGTATCCTAACAGCTGCCCCTGAAGCTTTCTTT.

This rearrangement joins TRBV9 to TRBJ2-1; possibly TRBD2 for D (7 bases). In germline, CDR1 is SGDLS, CDR2 YYNGEE. The CDR3 extends over 15 amino acids. V dropped 4 bases and J dropped 2 bases, with 13 bases sitting between them. CDR3 bases: TGTGCCAGCAGCCCAGTGGGGGGGCCCTACAATGAGCAGTTCTTC. It specifies CASSPVGGPYNEQFF.

This clone came up a few times. This chain links TRBV5-1 with TRBJ2-7, with TRBD2 identical over 9 bases. The CDR3 is 15 amino acids. From germline, CDR1 is SGHRS and CDR2 YFSETQ. V lost 4 bases to trimming and J lost 0 bases; unmatched junction nucleotides: 5. CDR3 sequence reads: CASSPVAGVSYEQYF. The CDR3 DNA follows: TGCGCCAGCAGCCCTGTAGCGGGAGTCTCCTACGAGCAGTACTTC.

The chain uses TRBV14 and TRBJ2-7; 7 bases match TRBD2. The CDR3 is 15 amino acids. Germline lookup yields CDR1 SGHDN and CDR2 FVKESK. Germline trimming cut 1 base from V and 1 base from J; bases unmatched to any gene: 4. CDR3 residues: CASSQAASGSYEQYF. Written as DNA, the CDR3 is TGTGCCAGCAGCCAAGCGGCTAGCGGTTCCTACGAGCAGTACTTC.

This clone came up a few times. The chain is built from TRBV7-9 and TRBJ2-7, with D perhaps TRBD1 (6 bases). Trimming shortened V by 5 bases and J by 5 bases, and 10 bases separated the two germline ends. Germline lookup yields CDR1 SEHNR and CDR2 FQNEAQ (reference sequence). This CDR3 comprises 12 residues. The CDR3 here is CASSAWGHEQYF. The DNA of the CDR3 is TGTGCCAGCAGCGCTTGGGGGCACGAGCAGTACTTC. Full variable domain (rest looked up from reference TRBV7-9 and TRBJ2-7): DTGVSQNPRHKITKRGQNVTFRCDPISEHNRLYWYRQTLGQGPEFLTYFQNEAQLEKSRLLSDRFSAERPKGSFSTLEIQRTEQGDSAMYLCASSAWGHEQYFGPGTRLTVT.

V and J are TRBV30 and TRBJ2-1, with TRBD2 matching over 9 bases. Germline CDR1 is GTSNPN and CDR2 is SVGIG (reference sequence). This CDR3 region has 13 residues. V was pared by 3 bases and J by 9 bases, with 6 bases of the junction left unmatched. The CDR3 reads CAWRVAGAGEQFF. The CDR3 DNA follows: TGTGCCTGGAGAGTAGCGGGAGCGGGTGAGCAGTTCTTC. Filled out from reference TRBV30 and TRBJ2-1, the complete variable domain reads SQTIHQWPATLVQPVGSPLSLECTVEGTSNPNLYWYRQAAGRGLQLLFYSVGIGQISSEVPQNLSASRPQDRQFILSSKKLLLSDSGFYLCAWRVAGAGEQFFGPGTRLTVL.